These T cell receptor beta chains were read from a single sample in a study of T cells in localized non-small cell lung cancer. Measured with immunoSEQ multiplex PCR; TCRdb has only the in-frame clones, and not every one. This table holds 35,000 or so clones, around 88% found once. The source was peripheral blood, collected before any cancer treatment. The source is a woman aged 40-69 years with stage I lung adenocarcinoma. The CDR3 runs from the conserved cysteine through the conserved F or W. Fields, in order: D gene, J gene, clone size, V gene, CDR3 protein, CDR3 DNA. A D gene is named only where the DNA matches it firmly. The size of a clone is reported for some rows only, either as once, few or many, or as a class for expanded clones.

d_gene: -
j_gene: TRBJ1-4
abundance: -
v_gene: TRBV5-1
CDR3aa: CASWQSPNRKLFF
CDR3nt: TGCGCCAGCTGGCAGTCGCCCAATAGGAAACTGTTTTTT

d_gene: -
j_gene: TRBJ2-7
abundance: few
v_gene: TRBV11-3
CDR3aa: CASSSHRSSYEQYF
CDR3nt: TGTGCCAGCAGCTCCCACCGTAGCTCCTACGAGCAGTACTTC

d_gene: -
j_gene: TRBJ1-2
abundance: -
v_gene: TRBV4-1
CDR3aa: CASSQDRVGYTF
CDR3nt: TGCGCCAGCAGCCAAGATCGGGTGGGCTACACCTTC

d_gene: -
j_gene: TRBJ2-5
abundance: -
v_gene: TRBV6-1
CDR3aa: CASSRQETQYF
CDR3nt: TGTGCCAGCAGCCGTCAAGAGACCCAGTACTTC

d_gene: TRBD2
j_gene: TRBJ2-5
abundance: -
v_gene: TRBV5-1
CDR3aa: CASSLEPGGGQETQYF
CDR3nt: TGCGCCAGCAGCTTGGAACCGGGCGGGGGGCAGGAGACCCAGTACTTC

d_gene: -
j_gene: TRBJ2-7
abundance: few
v_gene: TRBV19
CDR3aa: CASSIGRNEQYF
CDR3nt: TGTGCCAGTAGTATAGGGCGGAACGAGCAGTACTTC

d_gene: -
j_gene: TRBJ1-1
abundance: -
v_gene: TRBV10-1
CDR3aa: CASSDGVHTEAFF
CDR3nt: TGCGCCAGCAGTGATGGGGTGCACACTGAAGCTTTCTTT

d_gene: TRBD1
j_gene: TRBJ1-5
abundance: -
v_gene: TRBV6-1
CDR3aa: CASSEALGQGYQPQHF
CDR3nt: TGTGCCAGCAGTGAAGCGCTGGGACAGGGTTATCAGCCCCAGCATTTT

d_gene: -
j_gene: TRBJ1-1
abundance: -
v_gene: TRBV7-9
CDR3aa: CASTLARETEAFF
CDR3nt: TGTGCCAGCACTTTAGCCCGAGAGACTGAAGCTTTCTTT

d_gene: TRBD1
j_gene: TRBJ1-1
abundance: few
v_gene: TRBV9
CDR3aa: CASSAWTGNTEAFF
CDR3nt: TGTGCCAGCAGCGCTTGGACAGGGAACACTGAAGCTTTCTTT

d_gene: TRBD2
j_gene: TRBJ2-7
abundance: -
v_gene: TRBV4-2
CDR3aa: CASSRGLAGGSYEQYF
CDR3nt: TGTGCCAGCAGCCGAGGACTAGCGGGGGGATCCTACGAGCAGTACTTC

d_gene: TRBD1
j_gene: TRBJ2-7
abundance: few
v_gene: TRBV9
CDR3aa: CASSGQGAYEQYF
CDR3nt: TGTGCCAGCAGCGGACAGGGGGCCTACGAGCAGTACTTC

d_gene: -
j_gene: TRBJ1-6
abundance: -
v_gene: TRBV15
CDR3aa: CATSRDPRQSPLHF
CDR3nt: TGTGCCACCAGCAGAGACCCTCGACAGTCACCCCTCCACTTT

d_gene: TRBD1
j_gene: TRBJ2-2
abundance: -
v_gene: TRBV15
CDR3aa: CATSRGTGAGTGELFF
CDR3nt: TGTGCCACCAGCAGGGGAACAGGGGCGGGCACCGGGGAGCTGTTTTTT

d_gene: TRBD1
j_gene: TRBJ1-2
abundance: -
v_gene: TRBV5-1
CDR3aa: CASSLGGQTNYGYTF
CDR3nt: TGCGCCAGCAGCTTGGGGGGACAGACAAACTATGGCTACACCTTC

d_gene: TRBD2
j_gene: TRBJ2-7
abundance: -
v_gene: TRBV11-3
CDR3aa: CASSPSRLLQRGIEQYF
CDR3nt: TGTGCCAGCAGCCCATCCCGACTCCTCCAGCGGGGTATCGAGCAGTACTTC

d_gene: TRBD1
j_gene: TRBJ2-7
abundance: -
v_gene: TRBV7-2
CDR3aa: CASSLTGDEQYF
CDR3nt: TGTGCCAGCAGCTTGACAGGGGACGAGCAGTACTTC

d_gene: -
j_gene: TRBJ1-2
abundance: -
v_gene: TRBV6-5
CDR3aa: CASSYSIHVNYGYTF
CDR3nt: TGTGCCAGCAGTTACTCGATCCACGTTAACTATGGCTACACCTTC

d_gene: -
j_gene: TRBJ2-1
abundance: -
v_gene: TRBV11-2
CDR3aa: CASSLAFGRNEQFF
CDR3nt: TGTGCCAGCAGCTTAGCGTTTGGCAGAAATGAGCAGTTCTTC

d_gene: -
j_gene: TRBJ2-7
abundance: -
v_gene: TRBV19
CDR3aa: CASSPSPHEQYF
CDR3nt: TGTGCCAGTTCGCCCAGCCCCCACGAGCAGTACTTC

d_gene: -
j_gene: TRBJ1-1
abundance: -
v_gene: TRBV6-6
CDR3aa: CASIDIPEAFF
CDR3nt: TGTGCCAGCATAGATATCCCTGAAGCTTTCTTT

d_gene: TRBD2
j_gene: TRBJ2-1
abundance: -
v_gene: TRBV9
CDR3aa: CASSVGGLASLNEQFF
CDR3nt: TGTGCCAGCAGCGTCGGGGGACTAGCAAGTCTCAATGAGCAGTTCTTC

d_gene: -
j_gene: TRBJ2-2
abundance: -
v_gene: TRBV28
CDR3aa: CASSLKTGELFF
CDR3nt: TGTGCCAGCAGTTTAAAAACCGGGGAGCTGTTTTTT

d_gene: -
j_gene: TRBJ1-1
abundance: -
v_gene: TRBV6-1
CDR3aa: CASSPNREMNTEAFF
CDR3nt: TGTGCCAGCAGTCCTAACAGGGAAATGAACACTGAAGCTTTCTTT

d_gene: -
j_gene: TRBJ2-2
abundance: -
v_gene: TRBV27
CDR3aa: CASKSPGTPNTGELFF
CDR3nt: TGTGCCAGCAAATCGCCGGGGACTCCCAACACCGGGGAGCTGTTTTTT

d_gene: -
j_gene: TRBJ1-1
abundance: -
v_gene: TRBV14
CDR3aa: CASSQFSRNTEAFF
CDR3nt: TGTGCCAGCAGCCAATTTTCGAGGAACACTGAAGCTTTCTTT

d_gene: -
j_gene: TRBJ2-3
abundance: -
v_gene: TRBV11-3
CDR3aa: CASRNTDTQYF
CDR3nt: TGTGCCAGCAGGAACACAGATACGCAGTATTTT

d_gene: -
j_gene: TRBJ1-1
abundance: -
v_gene: TRBV28
CDR3aa: CASSPLIQGTEAFF
CDR3nt: TGTGCCAGCAGTCCGCTCATACAGGGCACTGAAGCTTTCTTT

d_gene: -
j_gene: TRBJ1-6
abundance: -
v_gene: TRBV4-2
CDR3aa: CASSQDPLGRTYNSPLHF
CDR3nt: TGTGCCAGCAGCCAAGACCCCCTGGGGAGGACCTATAATTCACCCCTCCACTTT

d_gene: TRBD1
j_gene: TRBJ2-5
abundance: -
v_gene: TRBV14
CDR3aa: CASSQDRGQLGETQYF
CDR3nt: TGTGCCAGCAGCCAAGATAGGGGGCAGTTAGGAGAGACCCAGTACTTC

d_gene: -
j_gene: TRBJ2-7
abundance: -
v_gene: TRBV5-1
CDR3aa: CASRRGRESSYEQYF
CDR3nt: TGCGCCAGCAGACGTGGCAGGGAGAGCTCCTACGAGCAGTACTTC

d_gene: -
j_gene: TRBJ1-1
abundance: -
v_gene: TRBV5-4
CDR3aa: CASSLVLGRGTEAFF
CDR3nt: TGTGCCAGCAGCTTGGTCCTGGGGCGCGGCACTGAAGCTTTCTTT

d_gene: -
j_gene: TRBJ1-3
abundance: -
v_gene: TRBV9
CDR3aa: CSSSVDGRPGNTIYF
CDR3nt: TGTTCCAGCAGCGTAGATGGCCGACCGGGAAACACCATATATTTT

d_gene: -
j_gene: TRBJ1-6
abundance: -
v_gene: TRBV2
CDR3aa: CASSDSRSPGLNNSPLHF
CDR3nt: TGTGCCAGCAGTGACAGCCGATCACCGGGATTGAATAATTCACCCCTCCACTTT

d_gene: -
j_gene: TRBJ1-2
abundance: -
v_gene: TRBV5-6
CDR3aa: CASSLTGNIGYTF
CDR3nt: TGTGCCAGCAGCTTGACAGGGAATATTGGCTACACCTTC

d_gene: -
j_gene: TRBJ1-4
abundance: -
v_gene: TRBV19
CDR3aa: CASSMQRSTNEKLFF
CDR3nt: TGTGCCAGTAGTATGCAGAGATCAACTAATGAAAAACTGTTTTTT

d_gene: -
j_gene: TRBJ2-7
abundance: -
v_gene: TRBV5-1
CDR3aa: CASSLTAGSYEQYF
CDR3nt: TGCGCCAGCAGCTTGACGGCAGGGTCCTACGAGCAGTACTTC

d_gene: -
j_gene: TRBJ2-1
abundance: -
v_gene: TRBV7-2
CDR3aa: CASRTPSPSSYNEQFF
CDR3nt: TGTGCCAGCAGGACACCTAGCCCCAGCTCCTACAATGAGCAGTTCTTC

d_gene: -
j_gene: TRBJ2-5
abundance: -
v_gene: TRBV27
CDR3aa: CASSSYGALETQYF
CDR3nt: TGTGCCAGCAGTTCATACGGGGCACTAGAGACCCAGTACTTC

d_gene: -
j_gene: TRBJ2-6
abundance: -
v_gene: TRBV28
CDR3aa: CASSPRGKSSGANVLTF
CDR3nt: TGTGCCAGCAGTCCCAGGGGAAAGAGCTCTGGGGCCAACGTCCTGACTTTC

d_gene: TRBD1
j_gene: TRBJ2-3
abundance: -
v_gene: TRBV5-1
CDR3aa: CASSPGQGGDTQYF
CDR3nt: TGCGCCAGCAGCCCGGGACAGGGAGGAGATACGCAGTATTTT

d_gene: TRBD1
j_gene: TRBJ2-5
abundance: once
v_gene: TRBV5-6
CDR3aa: CASSPGQGARGRQETQYF
CDR3nt: TGTGCCAGCAGCCCGGGACAGGGGGCGAGGGGCCGGCAAGAGACCCAGTACTTC

d_gene: -
j_gene: TRBJ1-2
abundance: -
v_gene: TRBV25-1
CDR3aa: CASSERGGNYGYTF
CDR3nt: TGTGCCAGCAGTGAAAGGGGGGGCAACTATGGCTACACCTTC

d_gene: -
j_gene: TRBJ2-1
abundance: -
v_gene: TRBV2
CDR3aa: CASKWDNEQFF
CDR3nt: TGTGCCAGCAAGTGGGACAATGAGCAGTTCTTC

d_gene: -
j_gene: TRBJ2-6
abundance: -
v_gene: TRBV5-1
CDR3aa: CASSLDNSPYSGANVLTF
CDR3nt: TGCGCCAGCAGCTTGGATAACAGCCCGTACTCTGGGGCCAACGTCCTGACTTTC

d_gene: -
j_gene: TRBJ1-6
abundance: -
v_gene: TRBV28
CDR3aa: CAGAGGSYNSPLHF
CDR3nt: TGTGCCGGAGCTGGGGGCTCCTATAATTCACCCCTCCACTTT

d_gene: -
j_gene: TRBJ2-2
abundance: -
v_gene: TRBV19
CDR3aa: CASSREAGGRTGELFF
CDR3nt: TGTGCCAGTAGTAGGGAGGCTGGGGGAAGGACCGGGGAGCTGTTTTTT

d_gene: -
j_gene: TRBJ1-2
abundance: -
v_gene: TRBV6-6
CDR3aa: CASSSTGNYGYTF
CDR3nt: TGTGCCAGCAGTTCAACAGGGAACTATGGCTACACCTTC

d_gene: -
j_gene: TRBJ2-3
abundance: -
v_gene: TRBV18
CDR3aa: CASSPTPPTQYF
CDR3nt: TGTGCCAGCTCACCTACACCACCTACGCAGTATTTT

d_gene: -
j_gene: TRBJ1-6
abundance: -
v_gene: TRBV2
CDR3aa: CASQVTYNSPLHF
CDR3nt: TGTGCCAGCCAAGTAACCTATAATTCACCCCTCCACTTT

d_gene: -
j_gene: TRBJ1-1
abundance: -
v_gene: TRBV6-6
CDR3aa: CASSYSGRTEAFF
CDR3nt: TGTGCCAGCAGTTACTCAGGGCGCACTGAAGCTTTCTTT

d_gene: -
j_gene: TRBJ2-5
abundance: -
v_gene: TRBV7-6
CDR3aa: CASSASSQGRVETQYF
CDR3nt: TGTGCCAGCAGCGCCTCCTCACAGGGAAGGGTTGAGACCCAGTACTTC

d_gene: TRBD2
j_gene: TRBJ2-5
abundance: few
v_gene: TRBV5-6
CDR3aa: CASSRLAGGLTKETQYF
CDR3nt: TGTGCCAGCAGCCGACTAGCGGGGGGGCTGACCAAAGAGACCCAGTACTTC

d_gene: -
j_gene: TRBJ1-5
abundance: -
v_gene: TRBV7-9
CDR3aa: CASSRAGGYNQPQHF
CDR3nt: TGTGCCAGCAGCCGGGCTGGGGGTTACAATCAGCCCCAGCATTTT

d_gene: TRBD2
j_gene: TRBJ2-5
abundance: few
v_gene: TRBV5-4
CDR3aa: CASSLPAGRGETQYF
CDR3nt: TGTGCCAGCAGCTTGCCAGCGGGGCGTGGGGAGACCCAGTACTTC

d_gene: -
j_gene: TRBJ1-6
abundance: -
v_gene: TRBV10-3
CDR3aa: CAIKFDSGGGSNSPLHF
CDR3nt: TGTGCCATCAAGTTTGACTCCGGGGGAGGGAGTAATTCACCCCTCCACTTT

d_gene: TRBD1
j_gene: TRBJ1-2
abundance: -
v_gene: TRBV7-9
CDR3aa: CASSPAAGQGIYGYTF
CDR3nt: TGTGCCAGCAGCCCCGCTGCGGGACAGGGGATCTATGGCTACACCTTC

d_gene: -
j_gene: TRBJ1-1
abundance: -
v_gene: TRBV7-3
CDR3aa: CASSLLPQGSGTEAFF
CDR3nt: TGTGCCAGCAGCCTGCTTCCCCAGGGGAGTGGAACTGAAGCTTTCTTT